This T cell receptor beta chain is drawn from a study of blood T cell repertoires in COVID-19. V shed 5 bases, J shed 7 bases, and the junction held 13 bases outside the gene matches. Germline CDR1 reads SGHTA; CDR2 reads FQGNSA. CDR3 size: 15 residues. The data were produced by immunoSEQ multiplex PCR, yet TCRdb's version contains in-frame clones alone and is incomplete. The sample has about 300,000 clones, around 86% seen once; the top ten hold 3.5% to 4.5%. The V and J genes are TRBV7-2 and TRBJ1-2; 7 positions match TRBD1. Sequenced material: PBMCs or T cells enriched from blood (not recorded which). The sequence came from a young man who had recovered from COVID-19. The chain's CDR3 is CASSLHPGQSGGYTF. The CDR3 DNA is TGTGCCAGCAGCCTACACCCGGGACAGTCTGGTGGCTACACCTTC.